Listed below are T cell receptor beta chains from one sample, sequenced in a study of T cell responses to AZD1222 COVID-19 vaccine. Data came from immunoSEQ multiplex PCR; TCRdb stores just in-frame clones and leaves some out. The data contain roughly 78,000 clones, 82% of them seen just once; the ten biggest clones take up approximately 2.9%. The sequenced sample was peripheral blood, obtained on day 0 of AZD1222 vaccination. These receptors all come from an adult in good health. Each CDR3 is given with its conserved first and last residue. D genes are given only for firm matches. Rows may omit the clone size; those that give it use once, few, many or a size class.

TRBJ1-2,14,TRBV6-2/TRBV6-3,NA,NA,TGTGCCAGCAGTTACTCGCTGGGCAACTATGGCTACACCTTC,CASSYSLGNYGYTF
TRBJ1-5,17,TRBV25-1,once,TRBD1,TGTGCCAGCAGTGAGAGTGGGGGACAGGGGTCCAATCAGCCCCAGCATTTT,CASSESGGQGSNQPQHF
TRBJ2-3,17,TRBV5-8,NA,TRBD2,TGTGCCAGCAGCGTAGGGTCTAGCGGAGGAAGCACAGATACGCAGTATTTT,CASSVGSSGGSTDTQYF
TRBJ1-1,14,TRBV19,NA,NA,TGTGCCAGTAGTACCCGGGACTTGAACACTGAAGCTTTCTTT,CASSTRDLNTEAFF
TRBJ1-1,11,TRBV12-3/TRBV12-4,NA,NA,TGTGCCAGCAGCCCGAAGACTGAAGCTTTCTTT,CASSPKTEAFF
TRBJ2-2,17,TRBV12-5,NA,NA,NA,CASGLVNLDLRAGELFF
TRBJ1-2,15,TRBV5-1,NA,TRBD1,TGCGCCAGCAGACCGACGGGACAGGGGGCCGATGGCTACACCTTC,CASRPTGQGADGYTF
TRBJ1-1,15,TRBV4-3,NA,NA,TGCGCCAGCAGCCAAGACAGAACCTCGAACACTGAAGCTTTCTTT,CASSQDRTSNTEAFF
TRBJ2-7,12,TRBV7-8,NA,NA,TGTGCCAGCAGCCCGCACAGGTTCGGGCAGTACTTC,CASSPHRFGQYF
TRBJ1-2,16,TRBV3-1/TRBV3-2,NA,NA,TGTGCCAGCAGCCAAGATTGGGGTACCTTCAGCTATGGCTACACCTTC,CASSQDWGTFSYGYTF
TRBJ1-2,12,TRBV6-1,NA,NA,TGTGCCAGCAGTGAAGCAGGCTATGGCTACACCTTC,CASSEAGYGYTF
TRBJ2-2,14,TRBV6-5,NA,NA,TGTGCCAGCAGGGGGGGGGCAAACACCGGGGAGCTGTTTTTT,CASRGGANTGELFF
TRBJ2-3,14,TRBV19,NA,TRBD1,TGTGCCACAACCGACAGGGGACTCACAGATACGCAGTATTTT,CATTDRGLTDTQYF
TRBJ1-2,13,TRBV27,NA,TRBD1,TGTGCCAGCAGTGGACAGGGGGACTATGGCTACACCTTC,CASSGQGDYGYTF
TRBJ1-2,14,TRBV13,NA,NA,TGTGCCAGCAGCCCGGCCGAGAGAAACTATGGCTACACCTTC,CASSPAERNYGYTF
TRBJ2-2,13,TRBV13,NA,NA,TGTGCCAGCAGCTTAGGGGGACCCGGGGAGCTGTTTTTT,CASSLGGPGELFF
TRBJ2-1,13,TRBV18,NA,NA,TGTGCCAGCTCAGGGGACACCGACAATGAGCAGTTCTTC,CASSGDTDNEQFF
TRBJ2-3,15,TRBV5-1,NA,TRBD2,TGCGCCAGCAGCTTGAGGGGACTAGTCACAGATACGCAGTATTTT,CASSLRGLVTDTQYF